This T cell receptor (beta chain) came from a study of CD8+CD57+ T cells in acquired aplastic anemia. The use of genomic DNA as template underpinned the TCR beta VDJ and CDR3 profiling. TCRdb reanalysed the reads using MiXCR and keeps one entry per CDR3 protein. Here the sample spans more than 250,000 distinct CDR3 sequences, 82% being singletons. Germline V gives CDR1 MGHRA, CDR2 YSYEKL. The V end lost 8 bases, the J end lost 2 bases, and 15 bases lay between the germline ends. The CDR3 consists of 14 residues. The sequenced patients had an expansion of CD8+CD57+ cells seen by flow cytometry. The sequenced material came from sorted CD4+, CD8+, or CD8+CD57+ T cells (not recorded which) from PBMCs. The TCR sequence derives from a human donor with aplastic anemia. The chain recombines TRBV4-1 with TRBJ2-5, with D hard to call. The CDR3 is CASHRASQQETQYF. The DNA of the CDR3 is TGCGCCAGCCACAGAGCTAGTCAGCAAGAGACCCAGTACTTC.